A single sample is the source of the 8 T cell receptor beta chains below, sequenced in a study of cytomegalovirus exposure and HLA in healthy donors. Vbeta (60) and Jbeta (13) primers were used in the PCR. Using immunoSEQ multiplex PCR, the repertoire was profiled, and TCRdb retains in-frame clones only, with some absent. Here the sample spans about 96,000 clones, 65% to 80% being singletons. Sequencing was carried out using PBMCs. The receptors were sampled from a female donor in good health and CMV-seropositive.

The V and J genes are TRBV18 and TRBJ1-1, with TRBD1 matching 8 bases. Trimming cost V 1 base and J 6 bases; bases outside gene matches: 7. Germline assignment: CDR1 KGHSH and CDR2 LQKENI. CDR3 size: 15 residues. CDR3 amino acids: CASSPLTGGSPEAFF. DNA of the CDR3: TGTGCCAGCTCACCACTAACAGGGGGGAGCCCTGAAGCTTTCTTT.

The genes are TRBV7-2 and TRBJ1-1; D remains unclear. CDR1 SGHTA and CDR2 FQGNSA come from the germline V gene. The CDR3 sequence is 15 residues long. Trimming took 5 bases from V and 0 from J, leaving 13 bases between them. The CDR3 DNA sequence: TGTGCCAGCAGCGTATCGCCAGGCTTGAACACTGAAGCTTTCTTT. This gives the protein CASSVSPGLNTEAFF.

The genes are TRBV30 and TRBJ2-1, with 7 bases matching TRBD2. The CDR3 runs 15 residues. V dropped 3 bases and J dropped 7; count of bases not matched to a gene: 12. Germline lookup yields CDR1 GTSNPN and CDR2 SVGIG (reference sequence). The chain's CDR3 is CAWRLGTMDLNEQFF. The CDR3 nucleotides read TGTGCCTGGAGGTTGGGGACTATGGACTTGAATGAGCAGTTCTTC.

The chain employs TRBV11-2 and TRBJ2-5, with a weak D call TRBD1 (5 bases). The CDR3 consists of 14 residues. Trimming took off 5 bases at V and 4 bases at J, with 14 bases between the two ends. Germline CDR1 SGHAT, CDR2 FQNNGV. The CDR3 spells CASSNAGFPETQYF. CDR3 nucleotide sequence: TGTGCCAGCAGCAACGCAGGGTTCCCAGAGACCCAGTACTTC.

The V gene is TRBV30, the J gene TRBJ2-1, with D possibly TRBD2 on 6 matching bases. Per germline, CDR1 GTSNPN and CDR2 SVGIG (reference sequence). Trimming stripped 0 bases from V and 7 bases from J, with 13 bases between. The CDR3 sequence is 14 residues long. CDR3 sequence (DNA): TGTGCCTGGAGTGTCCTCGGGAGCAGGAATGAGCAGTTCTTC. Protein product: CAWSVLGSRNEQFF. The full variable domain, with the rest looked up from reference TRBV30 and TRBJ2-1, is SQTIHQWPATLVQPVGSPLSLECTVEGTSNPNLYWYRQAAGRGLQLLFYSVGIGQISSEVPQNLSASRPQDRQFILSSKKLLLSDSGFYLCAWSVLGSRNEQFFGPGTRLTVL.

The rearrangement joins TRBV28 to TRBJ1-1; 10 nucleotides match TRBD1. CDR3 size: 13 residues. J lost 4 bases, V lost 7 bases, and 3 bases had no gene match. Germline V gene lookup returns CDR1 MDHEN and CDR2 SYDVKM. CDR3 DNA sequence: TGTGCCAGCACGACAGGGGGCATCACTGAAGCTTTCTTT. Translation gives CASTTGGITEAFF.

The gene calls are TRBV7-2 and TRBJ2-7; no definite D call. The V gene's germline CDR1 is SGHTA and CDR2 FQGNSA. Trimming removed 3 bases from V and 0 bases from J, with 6 bases in between. There are 13 residues in the CDR3. The CDR3 DNA follows: TGTGCCAGCAGCTTCACAAGCTCCTACGAGCAGTACTTC. It codes for CASSFTSSYEQYF.

The rearrangement joins TRBV7-8 to TRBJ2-2; D might be TRBD2 (5 bases). Trimming removed 11 bases at V and 6 bases at J, with 7 bases between. The germline gives CDR1 SGHVS, CDR2 FQNEAQ. The CDR3 is 10 residues long. This CDR3 reads CAFGAGELFF. CDR3 DNA sequence: TGTGCCTTCGGGGCCGGGGAGCTGTTTTTT.